The present T cell receptor beta chain was sequenced within a study of T cell repertoires in cytomegalovirus infection. In the study overall: It can be stated that public TCR beta signatures indicated CMV infection as well as a matching HLA type.

Study results and caveats: Across the ex vivo response, the dominant clonotypes were HLA-C-restricted CMV-specific TCR beta clonotypes. Cumulative public TCR beta family frequency identified CMV carriers with the relevant HLA.

In the case of this clonotype: The antigen remains unidentified.

One entry per CDR3 protein, called by TCRdb with MiXCR from the reads. The repertoire holds 150,000 to 200,000 distinct CDR3 sequences, with about 21% as singletons. Trimming stripped 4 bases from V and 6 bases from J, with 17 bases between. CDR3 size: 15 residues. In germline, CDR1 is SGHNT, CDR2 YYREEE (reference sequence). This receptor was identified in a human donor in good health (CMV status not recorded). Some clones in this sample may be carry-over from other donors' samples. The source material was PBMCs. J is TRBJ2-1 and V is TRBV5-4; either TRBD1 or TRBD2 may fit D (5 bases each). The CDR3 is CASSLVQGAGNEQFF. The CDR3 DNA sequence: TGTGCCAGCAGCCTGGTCCAGGGTGCGGGCAATGAGCAGTTCTTC. The whole variable domain, filled in from reference TRBV5-4 and TRBJ2-1, reads ETGVTQSPTHLIKTRGQQVTLRCSSQSGHNTVSWYQQALGQGPQFIFQYYREEENGRGNFPPRFSGLQFPNYSSELNVNALELDDSALYLCASSLVQGAGNEQFFGPGTRLTVL.